The 3 T cell receptor beta chains below all came from one sample that was sequenced in a study of response to subunit inactivated influenza vaccine. TCRdb itself ran the RT-PCR reads through MiXCR, one entry per CDR3 protein. Of about 540,000 distinct CDR3 sequences in the sample, around 25% were seen once. A further study also used this sample, focusing on T cells expressing NK-cell markers. From that study: UMIs were included in TCR beta cDNA generated by 5'RACE template switching.

The sample here was CD4+ T cells sorted from PBMCs, taken 12 days after vaccination. The receptors were gathered from a man aged 50 to 60 who received an inactivated influenza vaccine.

This clonotype showed up just a few times. The rearrangement joins TRBV12-3 or TRBV12-4 to TRBJ1-2; a weak D match, TRBD1 (5 bases). This CDR3 is built from 14 residues. Trimming cost V 3 bases and J 5 bases, with 13 bases left between them. The CDR3 coding sequence is TGTGCCAGCAGTTTGGAAGGGGTCCGTTATGGCTACACCTTC. Encoded protein: CASSLEGVRYGYTF.

This clonotype came up a few times. The rearrangement links TRBV3-1 to TRBJ1-1, with D maybe TRBD1 (6 bases). Germline V gene sequence: CDR1 LGHDT, CDR2 YNNKEL (reference sequence). Trimming took off 5 bases at V and 1 base at J, with 11 bases between the two ends. The CDR3 extends over 14 amino acids. The CDR3 is CASSSRTENTEAFF. The CDR3 nucleotides read TGTGCCAGCAGCTCGAGGACAGAGAACACTGAAGCTTTCTTT.

The V and J genes are TRBV28 and TRBJ2-5, with 12 bases lining up with TRBD2. V dropped 7 bases and J dropped 4; count of bases not matched to a gene: 10. The CDR3 consists of 16 residues. Germline V gives CDR1 MDHEN, CDR2 SYDVKM. CDR3 DNA sequence: TGTGCCAGCATCCAGGGAGGACTAGCGGGGTTAGAGACCCAGTACTTC. Protein sequence: CASIQGGLAGLETQYF.